The following is a T cell receptor (beta chain) sequence with its context. Antigen specificity is unknown. TCRdb keeps only in-frame clones here, not all; method: immunoSEQ multiplex PCR. The data hold tens of thousands of clones, with approximately 91% observed a single time. From germline, CDR1 is SQVTM and CDR2 ANQGSEA. The length of the CDR3 is 14 residues. V lost 3 bases, J lost 4 bases, and 5 bases stayed unmatched. The data were obtained in a study of T cell responses to AZD1222 COVID-19 vaccine. Findings and limits, study-wide: The study identified only 6 or 7 AZD1222 recipients as seropositive at baseline. The donor cohort was predominantly white British with a female majority, and clonal diversity may have been underestimated. Once two AZD1222 doses were given, Spike-specific TCR breadth and depth went up.

The gene calls are TRBV29-1 and TRBJ2-3; 9 bases map to TRBD1. The material was peripheral blood, obtained on day 0 of MenACWY control vaccination. The clonotype comes from an adult in good health. CDR3 sequence (DNA): TGCAGCGTTGAGCCGGGACAGGGCCCAGATACGCAGTATTTT. Protein product: CSVEPGQGPDTQYF.